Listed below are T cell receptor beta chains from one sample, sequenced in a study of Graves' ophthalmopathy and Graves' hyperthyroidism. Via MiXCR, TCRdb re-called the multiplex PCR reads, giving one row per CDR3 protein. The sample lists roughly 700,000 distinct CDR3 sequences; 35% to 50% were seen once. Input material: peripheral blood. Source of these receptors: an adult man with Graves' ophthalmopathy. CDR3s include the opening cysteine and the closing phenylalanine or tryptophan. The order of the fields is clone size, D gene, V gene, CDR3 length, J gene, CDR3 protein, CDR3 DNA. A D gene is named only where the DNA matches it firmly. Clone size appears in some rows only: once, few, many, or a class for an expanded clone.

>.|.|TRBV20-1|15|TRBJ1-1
CSARSSRDTNTEAFF
TGCAGTGCTAGATCCTCCAGGGATACGAACACTGAAGCTTTCTTT
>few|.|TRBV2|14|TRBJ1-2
CASSEAGNPSGYTF
TGTGCCAGCAGTGAAGCCGGGAATCCCAGCGGCTACACCTTC
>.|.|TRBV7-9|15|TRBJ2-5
CASSLGGLGQETQYF
TGTGCCAGCAGCTTAGGGGGACTGGGGCAAGAGACCCAGTACTTC
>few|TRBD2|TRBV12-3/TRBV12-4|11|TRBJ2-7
CASGGIYEQYF
TGTGCTAGCGGGGGTATCTACGAGCAGTACTTC
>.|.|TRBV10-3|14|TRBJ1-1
CATGPGNGNTEAFF
TGTGCCACCGGGCCTGGGAATGGAAACACTGAAGCTTTCTTT
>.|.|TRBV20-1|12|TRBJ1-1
CSASWSDTEAFF
TGCAGTGCTAGTTGGAGTGACACTGAAGCTTTCTTT
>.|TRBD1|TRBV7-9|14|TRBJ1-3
CASSTYGTGTTIYF
TGCGCCAGCAGCACATACGGGACAGGGACCACCATATATTTT
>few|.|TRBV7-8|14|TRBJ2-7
CASSRDKSSYEQYF
TGTGCCAGCAGCCGGGACAAAAGCTCCTACGAGCAGTACTTC
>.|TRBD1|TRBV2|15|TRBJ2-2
CASSEGDRGTGELFF
TGTGCCAGCAGTGAAGGGGACAGAGGGACCGGGGAGCTGTTTTTT
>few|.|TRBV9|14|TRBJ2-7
CASSLTWKSYEQYF
TGTGCCAGCAGCCTTACATGGAAGAGCTACGAGCAGTACTTC
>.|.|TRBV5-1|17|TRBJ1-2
CASSSVTGGVPNYGYTF
TGCGCCAGCTCGAGCGTCACCGGAGGGGTCCCTAACTATGGCTACACCTTC
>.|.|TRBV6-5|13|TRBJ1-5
CASRGPRGQPQHF
TGTGCCAGCAGGGGCCCGAGGGGTCAGCCCCAGCATTTT
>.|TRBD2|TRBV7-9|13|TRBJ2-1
CASSRGGVNEQFF
TGTGCCAGCAGCCGGGGAGGGGTCAATGAGCAGTTCTTC
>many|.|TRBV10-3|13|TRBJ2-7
CAISALGTYEQYF
TGTGCCATCAGTGCATTGGGCACCTACGAGCAGTACTTC
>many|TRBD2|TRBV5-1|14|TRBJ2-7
CASQVGTSGSQQYF
TGCGCCAGCCAGGTGGGGACTAGCGGGTCCCAGCAGTACTTC
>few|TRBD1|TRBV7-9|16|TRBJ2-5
CASSSAQGAVRETQYF
TGTGCCAGCAGCTCGGCCCAGGGGGCGGTTAGGGAGACCCAGTACTTC
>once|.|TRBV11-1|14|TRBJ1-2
CASSPGEVASGYTF
TGTGCCAGCAGTCCAGGCGAGGTGGCCAGTGGCTACACCTTC
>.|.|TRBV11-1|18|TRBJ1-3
CASSFLNPGHISGNTIYF
TGTGCCAGCAGCTTCCTCAACCCGGGACACATCTCTGGAAACACCATATATTTT